The rows below give T cell receptor beta chains drawn from one sample of a study of T-cell reconstitution after alpha-beta-depleted transplantation in children. Each CDR3 protein is one row after TCRdb ran MiXCR on the PCR reads. The repertoire holds about 370,000 distinct CDR3 sequences, with roughly 22% as singletons. The sequenced sample was PBMCs from the stem cell graft donor, obtained from the stem cell graft. Receptors originate from a human donor who donated a stem cell graft to a child with acute myeloid leukemia. The CDR3 runs from the conserved cysteine through the conserved F or W. Each record gives: D gene, V gene, J gene, clone size, CDR3 protein, CDR3 DNA. A D gene is named only where the DNA matches it firmly. Size is omitted from some rows. Given values are once, few, many or a class for expanded clones.

.,TRBV12-3/TRBV12-4,TRBJ2-1,many,CASSLLRNEQFF,TGTGCCAGCAGTTTATTGAGGAATGAGCAGTTCTTC
TRBD1,TRBV5-1,TRBJ2-5,.,CASSPRRGQGAEETQYF,TGCGCCAGCAGCCCCAGACGGGGACAGGGGGCTGAGGAGACCCAGTACTTC
.,TRBV5-5,TRBJ2-2,.,CASSVRMNTGELFF,TGTGCCAGCAGCGTACGTATGAACACCGGGGAGCTGTTTTTT
.,TRBV7-9,TRBJ2-7,many,CASSSPVDVSYEQYF,TGTGCCAGCAGCTCCCCCGTGGACGTCTCCTACGAGCAGTACTTC
.,TRBV20-1,TRBJ1-5,.,CSARRAFNQPQHF,TGCAGTGCTAGGCGGGCCTTCAATCAGCCCCAGCATTTT
.,TRBV20-1,TRBJ2-7,few,CSARELRQNYEQYF,TGCAGTGCTAGAGAGTTACGGCAAAACTACGAGCAGTACTTC
.,TRBV2,TRBJ1-4,.,CASSESPSTNEKLFF,TGTGCCAGCAGTGAATCACCTTCAACTAATGAAAAACTGTTTTTT
.,TRBV29-1,TRBJ2-3,few,CSVEAPIPEDTQYF,TGCAGCGTTGAGGCCCCAATTCCAGAAGATACGCAGTATTTT
TRBD1,TRBV12-3/TRBV12-4,TRBJ1-3,few,CASRPTGDSGNTIYF,TGTGCCAGCAGACCGACAGGGGACTCTGGAAACACCATATATTTT
.,TRBV7-3,TRBJ2-3,.,CASSPSHSSDTQYF,TGTGCCAGCAGCCCATCCCATTCGTCAGATACGCAGTATTTT
TRBD2,TRBV29-1,TRBJ2-3,.,CSAKTSGSSDTQYF,TGCAGCGCAAAGACTAGCGGGAGTTCAGATACGCAGTATTTT
.,TRBV20-1,TRBJ2-7,few,CSARDRSDYEQYF,TGCAGTGCTAGAGATCGGTCAGACTACGAGCAGTACTTC
TRBD1,TRBV20-1,TRBJ1-2,few,CSARVVQGSFGYTF,TGCAGTGCTAGAGTTGTACAGGGGAGCTTTGGCTACACCTTC
.,TRBV7-2,TRBJ2-1,few,CASSLVEEGLRFF,TGTGCCAGCAGCTTAGTAGAGGAGGGCCTTCGGTTCTTC
TRBD2,TRBV5-1,TRBJ2-1,.,CASSLAGLAGAGSYNEQFF,TGCGCCAGCAGCTTGGCCGGACTAGCGGGAGCAGGGTCCTACAATGAGCAGTTCTTC
TRBD2,TRBV20-1,TRBJ2-1,few,CSAARTSGRYYNEQFF,TGCAGTGCTGCGAGGACTAGCGGGAGGTACTACAATGAGCAGTTCTTC
.,TRBV15,TRBJ2-3,.,CATSILATGTDTQYF,TGTGCCACCAGCATATTAGCGACTGGCACAGATACGCAGTATTTT
.,TRBV29-1,TRBJ2-2,few,CSVDTANTGELFF,TGCAGCGTGGACACTGCGAACACCGGGGAGCTGTTTTTT
.,TRBV25-1,TRBJ1-5,.,CASSVGFGQPQHF,TGTGCCAGCAGTGTAGGTTTTGGTCAGCCCCAGCATTTT
TRBD1,TRBV29-1,TRBJ2-7,many,CSVGTGDDEQYF,TGCAGCGTGGGGACAGGGGATGACGAGCAGTACTTC
.,TRBV4-3,TRBJ2-7,many,CASSRDIGSYEQYF,TGCGCCAGCAGCCGGGACATTGGGTCCTACGAGCAGTACTTC
.,TRBV5-1,TRBJ2-3,few,CASRSGTDTQYF,TGCGCCAGCAGGAGCGGCACAGATACGCAGTATTTT
TRBD1,TRBV29-1,TRBJ2-7,.,CSVGVGQAYEQYF,TGCAGCGTTGGAGTAGGACAGGCCTACGAGCAGTACTTC
.,TRBV7-2,TRBJ1-3,.,CASSLGHPYSGNTIYF,TGTGCCAGCAGCTTGGGACACCCATACTCTGGAAACACCATATATTTT
.,TRBV12-3/TRBV12-4,TRBJ1-3,.,CASSPGLTSGNTIYF,TGTGCCAGCAGTCCGGGACTGACCTCTGGAAACACCATATATTTT
.,TRBV7-3,TRBJ1-1,.,CASSLTGTQNTEAFF,TGTGCCAGCAGCCTAACCGGGACACAGAACACTGAAGCTTTCTTT
TRBD1,TRBV9,TRBJ1-2,.,CASSFRDRVHGYTF,TGTGCCAGCAGCTTCCGGGACAGGGTACATGGCTACACCTTC
.,TRBV29-1,TRBJ2-1,.,CSVEGKSSYNEQFF,TGCAGCGTTGAAGGGAAGAGCTCCTACAATGAGCAGTTCTTC
TRBD1,TRBV10-2,TRBJ1-4,.,CASARAGGEKLFF,TGCGCCAGTGCCCGGGCAGGGGGTGAAAAACTGTTTTTT
TRBD1,TRBV20-1,TRBJ1-5,many,CSARTGDQPQHF,TGCAGTGCCCGGACAGGAGATCAGCCCCAGCATTTT
TRBD1,TRBV20-1,TRBJ2-7,.,CSATPRGPDEQYF,TGCAGTGCCACACCCAGGGGGCCGGACGAGCAGTACTTC
TRBD1,TRBV10-3,TRBJ2-6,many,CAISEADRVGANVLTF,TGTGCCATCAGTGAGGCTGACAGGGTCGGGGCCAACGTCCTGACTTTC
TRBD2,TRBV6-5,TRBJ2-3,.,CASSSFTSGRGADTQYF,TGTGCCAGCAGTTCCTTTACTAGCGGGAGGGGAGCAGATACGCAGTATTTT
TRBD2,TRBV3-1,TRBJ2-1,.,CASSPRDYGEQFF,TGTGCCAGCAGCCCTCGGGACTACGGTGAGCAGTTCTTC
.,TRBV5-4,TRBJ1-3,.,CASSSKGVGYSGNTIYF,TGTGCCAGCAGCTCCAAGGGGGTCGGATACTCTGGAAACACCATATATTTT
TRBD2,TRBV6-2/TRBV6-3,TRBJ2-7,.,CASNSGRATYEQYF,TGTGCCAGCAATAGCGGGAGAGCTACCTACGAGCAGTACTTC
TRBD2,TRBV9,TRBJ2-3,.,CASSVSASGVKYF,TGTGCCAGCAGCGTTTCGGCTAGCGGCGTCAAGTATTTT
.,TRBV10-3,TRBJ2-5,few,CAIRHRRTETQYF,TGTGCCATCAGGCATCGCCGAACGGAGACCCAGTACTTC
.,TRBV20-1,TRBJ2-7,.,CSARTGITREQYF,TGCAGTGCTAGAACCGGGATAACACGTGAGCAGTACTTC
.,TRBV13,TRBJ2-7,few,CASSLESGDGYEQYF,TGTGCCAGCAGCTTAGAGTCGGGAGACGGGTACGAGCAGTACTTC
TRBD1,TRBV12-3/TRBV12-4,TRBJ1-4,many,CASSTTGADNEKLFF,TGTGCCAGCAGTACTACAGGGGCGGATAATGAAAAACTGTTTTTT
.,TRBV20-1,TRBJ2-1,few,CSARWGDEQFF,TGCAGTGCGAGGTGGGGCGATGAGCAGTTCTTC
.,TRBV5-1,TRBJ1-1,few,CASSRQSSDTEAFF,TGCGCCAGCAGCAGACAAAGTTCGGACACTGAAGCTTTCTTT
.,TRBV10-3,TRBJ2-5,.,CAIKKDDQETQYF,TGTGCCATCAAAAAGGATGACCAAGAGACCCAGTACTTC
.,TRBV14,TRBJ2-7,.,CASSQDLRHADYEQYF,TGTGCCAGCAGCCAAGATCTGAGACACGCGGACTACGAGCAGTACTTC
TRBD2,TRBV12-3/TRBV12-4,TRBJ2-7,.,CASSYVGLGANEQYF,TGTGCCAGCAGTTATGTGGGACTAGGGGCGAACGAGCAGTACTTC
.,TRBV4-1,TRBJ2-1,many,CASSQRDQHNEQFF,TGCGCCAGCAGCCAACGGGACCAGCACAATGAGCAGTTCTTC
TRBD2,TRBV12-3/TRBV12-4,TRBJ2-3,.,CASSATSALDTQYF,TGTGCCAGCAGCGCGACTAGCGCCTTAGATACGCAGTATTTT
TRBD2,TRBV12-3/TRBV12-4,TRBJ2-1,.,CASRVAGGPSEQFF,TGTGCCAGCAGGGTAGCGGGAGGGCCGAGTGAGCAGTTCTTC
TRBD2,TRBV20-1,TRBJ2-2,few,CSARTGTSGLNTGELFF,TGCAGTGCTAGAACCGGGACTAGCGGATTAAACACCGGGGAGCTGTTTTTT
.,TRBV12-3/TRBV12-4,TRBJ1-2,.,CASSFRDSRIYGYTF,TGTGCCAGCAGTTTTCGAGACAGTCGGATCTATGGCTACACCTTC
TRBD1,TRBV18,TRBJ2-7,.,CASGRGQGYEQYF,TGTGCCAGCGGCCGAGGACAGGGTTACGAGCAGTACTTC
.,TRBV29-1,TRBJ2-6,.,CSVVSGANVLTF,TGCAGCGTCGTCTCAGGGGCCAACGTCCTGACTTTC
.,TRBV12-3/TRBV12-4,TRBJ1-5,few,CASSRGLRNQPQHF,TGTGCCAGCAGCCGGGGACTTCGCAATCAGCCCCAGCATTTT
.,TRBV7-7,TRBJ2-1,.,CASSLGLGQGVYEQFF,TGTGCTAGCAGCTTAGGTTTGGGTCAGGGTGTTTATGAGCAGTTCTTC
.,TRBV29-1,TRBJ2-1,many,CSVESLNEQFF,TGCAGCGTTGAGTCGCTCAATGAGCAGTTCTTC
.,TRBV12-3/TRBV12-4,TRBJ2-2,.,CASSLTAWGTGELFF,TGTGCCAGCAGTTTAACAGCCTGGGGGACCGGGGAGCTGTTTTTT